This T cell receptor beta chain comes out of a study of T cell repertoires in cytomegalovirus infection (dated by TCRdb to between 2019 and 2020). In the study overall: The peptide stimulations were aimed at well-studied HLA-B-restricted epitopes as well as recently identified HLA-C-restricted CMV epitopes, whose presentation resists viral immunomodulation. The HLA type of each donor mattered for the analysis, because public TCR beta signatures pointed to carriage of CMV infection along with the matching HLA type. Results and caveats for the whole study, not just this receptor: In both this cohort and an independent cohort of 352 donors, the cumulative frequency of public TCR beta family members distinguished carriers of CMV infection plus the relevant HLA type. The ex vivo response was dominated by HLA-C-restricted CMV-specific TCR beta clonotypes, and the single most frequent clonotype in two of eight donors was supplied by these HLA-C-restricted clonotypes.

What the treatment or condition label conveys for this sample: in vitro stimulation with specific CMV peptide epitopes to enrich CMV-specific T cells. As to this clonotype: Its antigen remains undetermined. Base qualities are missing; no much larger clone stands one base away.

V drops 0 bases and J drops 1 base, leaving 9 bases in between. From the cysteine through the phenylalanine, the CDR3 covers 15 amino acids. The sequence is cut down to CDR3 DNA, 45 bases in frame from base 1. CDR1 LGHNT and CDR2 FRNRAP are derived from the germline V gene. Instrument on record: Illumina HiSeq 1500. The raw public reads went through TCRdb reprocessing: fastp at Q25, MiXCR clone calling, in-frame beta chains kept. Each CDR3 protein appears once, grouped with its most common genes and DNA. This sample gives fewer than 950,000 distinct CDR3 sequences in total; less than 35% of them show up just once. The ten most abundant clones make up 12% of the sample.

The sample consisted of cultured CD8+ T cells from PBMCs, taken from culture after CMV antigen stimulation. The receptor was derived from a human donor in good health (CMV status not recorded). Some clones in this sample may be carry-over from other donors' samples. This sequence uses TRBV12-5 and TRBJ2-5; TRBD1 could be the D gene, as 5 bases match. The nucleotides read TGTGCTAGTGGTTTGGTAGAGACAGTCCAAGAGACCCAGTACTTC. Its amino acids are CASGLVETVQETQYF.